This TCR beta chain is from a study of regulatory T cells in long-lasting Graves disease. Germline CDR1 is LNHDA and CDR2 is SQIVND (reference sequence). Trimming took 4 bases from V and 5 from J; bases not matched to a gene: 5. There are 15 residues in the CDR3. To make TCR beta libraries, researchers used iRepertoire HTBI primers and Arm-PCR of CDR3 regions. TCRdb passed the multiplex PCR reads through MiXCR, listing each CDR3 protein once. The sample records about 620,000 distinct CDR3 sequences, 16% being singletons. The time point here: newly diagnosed GD, antithyroid drugs for less than 3 months. From RNA extracted from PBMCs, the TCR library was made. Study-wide points: Investigators studied peripheral blood only, not thyroid tissue. In persistent patients, shared public clonotypes (more than 2,500) outnumbered those in new patients (nearly 1,000).

With regard to this clonotype: What it recognizes is unknown.

The same data also went into a second study, on T cells in Graves' hyperthyroidism and ophthalmopathy. In that study: Over 18 months, lack of ophthalmopathy progression marked Graves' hyperthyroidism as stable.

Here the sequenced sample was peripheral blood mononuclear cells (PBMCs), taken at new diagnosis, from a patient treated with antithyroid drugs. The chain links TRBV19 to TRBJ2-3; 11 nucleotides agree with TRBD2. This TCR was recovered from a woman in her twenties or thirties with Graves disease. The CDR3 reads CASSKLAGVIDTQYF. The CDR3 bases are TGTGCCAGTAGTAAACTAGCGGGAGTTATAGATACGCAGTATTTT.